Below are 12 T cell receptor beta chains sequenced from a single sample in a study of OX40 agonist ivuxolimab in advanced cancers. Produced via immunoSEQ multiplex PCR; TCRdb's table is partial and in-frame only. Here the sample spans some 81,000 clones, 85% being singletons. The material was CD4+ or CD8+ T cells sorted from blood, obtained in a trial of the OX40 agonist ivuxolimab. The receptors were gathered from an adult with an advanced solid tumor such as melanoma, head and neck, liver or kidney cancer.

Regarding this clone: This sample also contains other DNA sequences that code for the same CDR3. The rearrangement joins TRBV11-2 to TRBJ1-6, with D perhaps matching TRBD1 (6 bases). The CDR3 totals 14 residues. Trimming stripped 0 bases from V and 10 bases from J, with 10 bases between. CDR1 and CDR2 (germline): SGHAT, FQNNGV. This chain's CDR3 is CASSLDPGVSPLHF. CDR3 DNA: TGTGCCAGCAGCTTAGACCCAGGGGTCTCACCCCTCCACTTT.

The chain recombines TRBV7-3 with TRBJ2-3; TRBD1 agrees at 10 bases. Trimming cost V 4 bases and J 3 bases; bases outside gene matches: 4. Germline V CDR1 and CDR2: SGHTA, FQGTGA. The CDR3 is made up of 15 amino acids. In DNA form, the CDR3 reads TGTGCCAGCAGCTCAGGACAGGGGGGTACAGATACGCAGTATTTT. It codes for CASSSGQGGTDTQYF.

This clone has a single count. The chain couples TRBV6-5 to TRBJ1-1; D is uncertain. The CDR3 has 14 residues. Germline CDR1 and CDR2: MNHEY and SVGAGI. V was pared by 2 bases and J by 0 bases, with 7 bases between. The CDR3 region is CASSYVGMNTEAFF. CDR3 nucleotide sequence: TGTGCCAGCAGTTACGTGGGAATGAACACTGAAGCTTTCTTT.

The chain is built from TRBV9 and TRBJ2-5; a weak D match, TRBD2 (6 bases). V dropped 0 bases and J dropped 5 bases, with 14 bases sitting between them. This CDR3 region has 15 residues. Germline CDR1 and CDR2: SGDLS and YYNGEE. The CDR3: CASSVVGSGHETQYF. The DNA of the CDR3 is TGTGCCAGCAGCGTAGTGGGTAGCGGCCATGAGACCCAGTACTTC. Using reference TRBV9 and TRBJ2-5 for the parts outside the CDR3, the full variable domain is DSGVTQTPKHLITATGQRVTLRCSPRSGDLSVYWYQQSLDQGLQFLIQYYNGEERAKGNILERFSAQQFPDLHSELNLSSLELGDSALYFCASSVVGSGHETQYFGPGTRLLVL.

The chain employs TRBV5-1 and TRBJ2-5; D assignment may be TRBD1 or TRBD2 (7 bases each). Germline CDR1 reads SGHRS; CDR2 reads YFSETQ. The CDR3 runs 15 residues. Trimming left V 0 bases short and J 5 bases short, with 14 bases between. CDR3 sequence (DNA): TGCGCCAGCAGCTTGGCAGGGGGGGCAAGTGAGACCCAGTACTTC. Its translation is CASSLAGGASETQYF.

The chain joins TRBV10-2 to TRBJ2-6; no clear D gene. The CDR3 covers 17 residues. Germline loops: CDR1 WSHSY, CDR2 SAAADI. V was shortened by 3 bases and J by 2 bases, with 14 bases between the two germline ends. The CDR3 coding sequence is TGCGCCAGCAGTGAAATACCGGTCGGCCCTGGGGCCAACGTCCTGACTTTC. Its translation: CASSEIPVGPGANVLTF.

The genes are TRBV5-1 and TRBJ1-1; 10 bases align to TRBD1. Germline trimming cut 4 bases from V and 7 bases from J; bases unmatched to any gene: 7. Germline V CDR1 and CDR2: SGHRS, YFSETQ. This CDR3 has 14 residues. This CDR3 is CASSARDRGSEAFF. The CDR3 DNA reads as TGCGCCAGCAGCGCCCGGGACAGGGGTAGTGAAGCTTTCTTT.

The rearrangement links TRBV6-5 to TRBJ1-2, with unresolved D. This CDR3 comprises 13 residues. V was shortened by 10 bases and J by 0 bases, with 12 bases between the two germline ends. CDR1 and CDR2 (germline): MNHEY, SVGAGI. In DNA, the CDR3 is TGTGCCACTTTTATGCGGGCTAACTATGGCTACACCTTC. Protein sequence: CATFMRANYGYTF.

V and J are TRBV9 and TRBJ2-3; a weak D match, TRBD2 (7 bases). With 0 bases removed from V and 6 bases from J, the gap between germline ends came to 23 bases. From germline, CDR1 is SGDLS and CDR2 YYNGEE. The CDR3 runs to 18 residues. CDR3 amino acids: CASSVGGLGGGHSDTQYF. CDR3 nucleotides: TGTGCCAGCAGCGTAGGAGGGCTTGGGGGGGGGCATTCTGATACGCAGTATTTT.

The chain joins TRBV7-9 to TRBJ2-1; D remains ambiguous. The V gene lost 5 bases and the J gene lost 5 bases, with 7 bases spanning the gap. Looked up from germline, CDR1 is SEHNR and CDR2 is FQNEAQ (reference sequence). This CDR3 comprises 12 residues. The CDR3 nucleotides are TGTGCCAGCAGCGGGAATCACAATGAGCAGTTCTTC. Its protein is CASSGNHNEQFF. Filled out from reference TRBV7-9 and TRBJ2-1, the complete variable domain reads DTGVSQNPRHKITKRGQNVTFRCDPISEHNRLYWYRQTLGQGPEFLTYFQNEAQLEKSRLLSDRFSAERPKGSFSTLEIQRTEQGDSAMYLCASSGNHNEQFFGPGTRLTVL.

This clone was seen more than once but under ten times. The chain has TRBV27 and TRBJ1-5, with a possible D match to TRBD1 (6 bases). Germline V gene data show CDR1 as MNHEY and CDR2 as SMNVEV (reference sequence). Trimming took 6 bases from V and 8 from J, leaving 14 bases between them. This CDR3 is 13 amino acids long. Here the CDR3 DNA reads TGTGCCAGCAGCGCCCTAGGGGGGAAGCCCCAGCATTTT. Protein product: CASSALGGKPQHF.

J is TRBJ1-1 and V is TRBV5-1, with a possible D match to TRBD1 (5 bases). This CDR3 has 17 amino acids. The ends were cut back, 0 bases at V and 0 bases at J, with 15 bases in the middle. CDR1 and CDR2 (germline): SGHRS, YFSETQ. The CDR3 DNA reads TGCGCCAGCAGCTTGGTGGGACGGATTACCTTGAACACTGAAGCTTTCTTT. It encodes CASSLVGRITLNTEAFF.